The sequence of this TCR beta chain was determined in a study of cytomegalovirus exposure and HLA in healthy donors (dated by TCRdb to 2015 to 2018). With respect to the entire study: In an earlier analysis of some 610 of the donors, 276 Gb of sequence data and approximately 100 million unique TCR beta sequences from about 190 million T cells were reported. All discovery cohort repertoires had been generated on a single sequencing platform. In an earlier analysis of roughly 540 of the donors, high-throughput TCR beta sequencing was used to judge whether each TCR beta V gene segment behaved as functional or pseudogenic. Rather than using new phenotypic data, the later analysis identified candidate immune exposures from TCR beta sequences and from how often those sequences occurred across donors. Across some 400 genotyped donors of the cohort, an average of approximately 200,000 unique TCR beta nucleotide sequences per donor were sequenced, and approximately 19% of those sequences were non-productive. HLA typing included class I and class II loci at four-digit resolution. Donor age, sex, ethnicity and CMV serostatus were compiled together with the repertoire data. Because of strong linkage in the cohort, five DR-DQ haplotypes were treated as single units for association and clustering. About 280 gigabases of sequencing data and tens of millions of unique TCR sequences were included in an early release covering about 600 HLA-typed donors. High-throughput TCR immunosequencing, statistical association of individual TCRs with disease status, and machine learning were combined to predict cytomegalovirus infection status. A later analysis re-analyzed previously published TCR beta repertoires from 600 to 850 donors and added high-resolution HLA genotyping to study TCR occurrence patterns. The aim of the study was to test whether cataloging public T cell receptors could identify signatures of past pathogen exposure. In addition to the first cohort of roughly 670 subjects, a separate validation cohort of approximately 110 different subjects was used. Using immunosequencing, the study profiled T cell repertoires from 666 subjects and related those repertoires to cytomegalovirus serostatus. Genome-wide SNP genotypes for about 65% of the roughly 700 donors were used in a later genetic analysis, which treated that subset as a discovery cohort. Typing coverage varied by locus: roughly 620-640 donors for A, B, C, DRB1 and DQB1; approximately 520 for DQA1; about 590 for DPA1; about 450 for DPB1. The genetic ancestry cluster associated with self-reported Caucasian donors included 65% to 90% of the 300 to 400 genotyped donors.

Libraries came from the immunoSEQ multiplex PCR assay. For the multiplex PCR, a mixture combining 60 forward primers for TCR Vbeta segments and 13 reverse primers for TCR Jbeta segments was used. The CDR3 region of rearranged TCR beta genes was amplified from genomic DNA by a multiplex PCR assay. Amplified TCR beta libraries were sequenced as 87-base-pair reads on the Illumina HiSeq System. In the paper's pipeline: In a later analysis, about 80 million unique TCR beta chains were counted across the 650 to 700 repertoires, and roughly 11 million of these chains were shared by at least two donors. A nearest-neighbor algorithm error-corrected the raw reads and collapsed the reads into unique sequences, merging closely related sequences to remove PCR and sequencing errors. To assign V, D and J gene segments, CDR3 sequences were aligned to IMGT reference sequences. For a sequence to be retained, a match of at least six nucleotides was required to both a V gene segment and a J gene segment. A rearrangement counted as productive if the CDR3 had no stop codons and remained in frame with V and J, and every other rearrangement counted as non-productive. CDR3 was defined by IMGT convention, running from the second conserved V-encoded cysteine to the conserved J-encoded phenylalanine. Sequences without an unambiguous match to a single V gene segment were excluded from the earlier analysis of a few hundred of the donors. In an earlier analysis of about 590 of the donors, a V segment was called functional when productive rearrangements were above 56.7%, and segregating when the standard deviation between donors exceeded 5%. To diagnose cytomegalovirus status from the catalog of TCR beta chain sequences, a statistical classification framework was built. A later analysis assigned V and J genes by comparing TCR nucleotide sequences with IMGT/GENE-DB human TR gene sequences. A later analysis assigned CDR3 sequences and most-parsimonious VDJ recombination scenarios with the TCRdist pipeline. In a later analysis, every TCR beta chain was defined by the combination of its CDR3 amino acid sequence and its V-gene family, and reads without a unique V-gene family were dropped. A later analysis removed roughly 590 highly shared, low-generation-probability nucleotide sequences to deal with suspected cross-contamination and a sequencing artifact. In a later analysis, a clonal expansion index for each public chain was calculated from normalized within-repertoire ranks of inferred template counts. In a later analysis, generation probabilities were computed with a VDJ recombination model fitted to out-of-frame rearrangements, and the resulting probabilities were checked against IGoR. Hypergeometric tests were used in a later analysis to score TCR-TCR, TCR-HLA and TCR-CMV co-occurrence, with a repertoire-size bias correction applied to the TCR pairs. To estimate false discovery rates, a later analysis permuted the HLA or CMV assignments 20 times. A later analysis grouped co-occurring TCRs with DBSCAN, adding TCRdist sequence similarity when clustering within HLA-allele-positive subsets. Repertoires with fewer than 30,000 or more than 120,000 public chains, plus five repertoires with anomalous nucleotide sharing, were excluded from co-occurrence clustering. Not all clones reach the TCRdb copy of this immuneACCESS table, which keeps in-frame sequences only. Checked studies attribute under half of the gap to unresolved V genes and leave the rest unexplained. That table furnishes V, J and clone size, whereas the DNA furnished D and trimming. For this sample the table gives roughly 200,000 clones, of which 75% to 80% were detected only once. The ten largest clones take up 13% to 15% of the sample.

Overall study outcomes, separate from this receptor: A further reported finding was that TCR beta sequences accurately predicted the HLA-A and HLA-B alleles for most subjects in the first cohort. An earlier analysis of around 600 of the donors showed that most TCR beta V segments appeared in productive rearrangements either about 87% or about 30% of the time, which broadly matched IMGT annotations. The sequencing pipeline was judged likely to have produced a cluster of highly shared sequence variants as a technical artifact. In a later analysis, HLA-associated TCR beta chains were found to be more clonally expanded and to have lower generation probabilities than equally common non-associated chains. In a later analysis, some 18,000 TCR beta sequences were associated with specific HLA alleles at a false discovery rate of 0.05. While some public TCRs were present in many individuals, most TCR sequences turned up only very rarely across donors. A later genetic analysis associated a missense DCLRE1C variant with V-gene and J-gene trimming of TCR beta chains, and an independent cohort replicated the association. Some 15 rarely observed V segments, including chromosome 9 orphons, were excluded from the earlier analysis of 550 to 700 of the donors because counts were too low. In a later analysis, the rate of TCR association differed among HLA loci, with DRB1 alleles having the most associated TCRs and HLA-C alleles having the fewest. Linkage disequilibrium might explain the correlated functional status among segregating V segments, but an unknown experimental factor could not be excluded. Compared with the roughly 700-donor mean, donors in an Asian-associated ancestry cluster had fewer N-insertions in productive TCRs, according to a later genetic analysis. When HLA alleles, especially DR and DQ, strongly co-occurred, attributing TCR associations to individual alleles was difficult. Because some donors lacked HLA typing at each locus, the association tests relied only on the typed subset. Sequencing depth was assumed to be roughly uniform across donors in the presence/absence analyses, though that assumption may not hold. In vitro tests confirmed that three of the cytomegalovirus-associated TCR beta chains recognize cytomegalovirus antigens. The authors suggested that the approach could potentially be extended to other disease states and immunological phenotypes. The classifier was reported to diagnose cytomegalovirus status with high specificity and sensitivity in both the original cohort and the validation cohort. Only TCR beta chains were sequenced in this cohort, and the absence of alpha or paired-chain data limited detectable features. Several of the top co-occurrence clusters appeared to be linked to parvovirus B19, influenza, CMV and Epstein-Barr virus, according to a later analysis. The study gave a list of under 200 TCR beta chains associated with cytomegalovirus. Immune exposure information for the cohort was limited to CMV serostatus. Some IMGT-functional V segments, including TRBV6-2 and TRBV6-3, could not be told apart with the 87-base-pair reads, so those segments were excluded. Most CMV-associated TCR beta chains appeared to be HLA-restricted in a later analysis, and the HLA associations seemed to be driven largely by CMV exposure.

Note on this clone: No cognate antigen has been identified for it. It has no much larger one-base neighbor in the sample; base qualities were not kept.

The cohort consisted of more than 650 healthy bone marrow donors. At the time of sampling, all cohort members were nominally healthy, though unrecorded immune exposures were likely present. The donor was CMV seropositive and was included in the group of 300 or so seropositive cohort members. A peripheral blood sample was provided by each donor, and peripheral blood mononuclear cells were used for TCR beta sequencing. Genomic DNA extraction from the blood cell samples was performed with the Qiagen DNeasy Blood Extraction Kit. CDR1 and CDR2 (SGHRS, YFSETQ) derive from the germline V gene. There are 18 amino acids in the CDR3, from cysteine to phenylalanine inclusive. The DNA shown is the 54-base CDR3, in frame from base 1. Trimming accounts for 2 bases at V and 1 base at J, while the number of junction bases matched to no gene is 9.

The sample consisted of PBMCs. The receptor comes from a woman aged 30 to 39 in good health and CMV-seropositive. The chain was built from TRBV5-1 and TRBJ2-5, and 12 junctional nucleotides match TRBD2. The CDR3 protein sequence reads: CASSFATSGRGGQETQYF. The DNA is TGCGCCAGCAGCTTCGCGACTAGCGGGAGAGGGGGCCAAGAGACCCAGTACTTC. Extended through the reference TRBV5-1 and TRBJ2-5 proteins, this CDR3 yields the full variable domain: KAGVTQTPRYLIKTRGQQVTLSCSPISGHRSVSWYQQTPGQGLQFLFEYFSETQRNKGNFPGRFSGRQFSNSRSEMNVSTLELGDSALYLCASSFATSGRGGQETQYFGPGTRLLVL.